Given below is one T cell receptor beta chain in context. The entry originates in a study of blood T cell repertoires in COVID-19. Study at large: The study drew acute and convalescent COVID-19 samples from the United States, Italy and Spain. PBMCs, B-cell-depleted T cells, or T cells provided the cDNA or gDNA that made up the material.

Per the authors' pipeline: Quantification of nucleated cells was approximated via reference gene primer amplification. Sequencing used immunoSEQ multiplex PCR; TCRdb keeps in-frame clones, though not all of them. That table supplies the V and J calls and clone size; D and trimming were determined from the DNA. The sample gives 57,000 or so clones, more than 70% of which show up once; roughly a fifth is in the top ten. The TCR comes from a woman between 45 and 60 years old with active or convalescent COVID-19. The source material was peripheral blood.

DNA for the CDR3: TGTGCCAGCATCAGCTTGAATAGCCTAGCGGGAGTGGGGATCAGAGATACGCAGTATTTT. It codes for CASISLNSLAGVGIRDTQYF. The chain carries TRBV7-8 and TRBJ2-3; 10 bases match TRBD2. Per the germline V gene, CDR1 is SGHVS and CDR2 is FQNEAQ. CDR3 length: 20 amino acids. The J segment lost 5 bases and the V segment lost 7 bases, leaving 24 bases of the junction unmatched.